The rows below give T cell receptor beta chains drawn from one sample of a study of blood T cell repertoires in COVID-19. Some clones are missing from TCRdb's copy, which holds only in-frame ones; the method was immunoSEQ multiplex PCR. The sample includes 240,000 or so clones, around 90% of them seen just once. Sequences were obtained from peripheral blood. These receptors were collected from a man between 60 and 70 years old who had recovered from COVID-19. Both conserved end residues are trimmed from each CDR3. Some rows mark clone size as missing; the rest say once, few, many or name a class of expanded clone.

TRBJ2-1,.,TRBV12-5,ASGQGGLANEQF
TRBJ2-6,.,TRBV6-5,ASSWATGANVLT
TRBJ2-3,.,TRBV5-1,ASSINRGTDTQY
TRBJ1-5,.,TRBV19,ASSIAGVSWGNQPQH
TRBJ1-1,.,TRBV5-4,ASSPGQGRTEAF
TRBJ1-6,.,TRBV5-6,ASSSGTGRYNSPLH
TRBJ2-1,.,TRBV9,ASSPHKTSGLYNEQF
TRBJ1-6,.,TRBV2,ASSGTGASSYNSPLH
TRBJ1-5,.,TRBV30,AWRGREDQPQH
TRBJ2-3,.,TRBV28,ASTSTYTQY
TRBJ2-7,once,TRBV10-3,AISADRGPSEQY
TRBJ1-5,.,TRBV5-1,ASSEQGLYNQPQH
TRBJ2-3,.,TRBV19,ASSPRNRGTDTQY
TRBJ1-6,.,TRBV14,ASSQDRARSPLH
TRBJ1-2,.,TRBV5-6,ASSYPGQGNYGYT
TRBJ1-5,.,TRBV2,ASSVGAGVRQPQH
TRBJ2-7,.,TRBV10-3,AISAGTSGRYEQY
TRBJ2-2,.,TRBV3-1/TRBV3-2,ASRLTGELF